This is a list of T cell receptor beta chains from one sample in a study of T cell responses to AZD1222 COVID-19 vaccine. The repertoire was sequenced with immunoSEQ multiplex PCR; TCRdb's copy has only in-frame clones and lacks some. Here the sample spans some 120,000 clones, 80% to 90% being singletons. The starting material was peripheral blood, obtained on day 0 of AZD1222 vaccination. The receptors were sampled from an adult in good health. CDR3s include the opening cysteine and the closing phenylalanine or tryptophan. The D gene is left open where the match is weak. Size values are once, few and many counts, or a class for expanded clones, and some rows have none.

D	size	J	V	CDR3	DNA
.	.	TRBJ1-1	TRBV3-1/TRBV3-2	CASSQVGGGNTEAFF	TGTGCCAGCAGCCAAGTGGGGGGTGGGAACACTGAAGCTTTCTTT
.	few	TRBJ2-6	TRBV18	CASSTASYGGSGANVLTF	TGTGCCAGCTCAACGGCCTCATATGGGGGGTCTGGGGCCAACGTCCTGACTTTC
.	.	TRBJ1-5	TRBV9	CASSPSGAYNQPQHF	TGTGCCAGCAGCCCCAGTGGAGCCTACAATCAGCCCCAGCATTTT
.	.	TRBJ1-5	TRBV19	CASEDRNQPQHF	TGTGCCAGCGAAGACAGGAATCAGCCCCAGCATTTT
TRBD1	.	TRBJ1-4	TRBV4-3	CASSQYRGRTNEKLFF	TGCGCCAGCAGCCAATACAGGGGGCGAACTAATGAAAAACTGTTTTTT
.	.	TRBJ2-5	TRBV9	CASSGWGGRTQYF	TGTGCCAGCAGCGGGTGGGGCGGTAGAACCCAGTACTTC
.	few	TRBJ2-5	TRBV19	CASTRQETQYF	TGTGCCAGTACCCGCCAAGAGACCCAGTACTTC
TRBD2	.	TRBJ2-1	TRBV6-6	CASRRSGLAVYNEQFF	TGTGCCAGCAGACGATCGGGACTAGCGGTTTACAATGAGCAGTTCTTC
.	once	TRBJ1-5	TRBV18	CASSPRDGNQPQHF	TGTGCCAGCTCACCACGGGACGGAAATCAGCCCCAGCATTTT
.	.	TRBJ1-1	TRBV12-2	CASRDPDRGPEAFF	TGTGCAAGTCGCGACCCTGACAGGGGCCCTGAAGCTTTCTTT
.	.	TRBJ1-5	TRBV19	CASSILGIRNQPQHF	TGTGCCAGTAGTATCTTAGGGATTCGGAATCAGCCCCAGCATTTT
.	.	TRBJ2-6	TRBV4-1	CASSLASQVSGANVLTF	TGCGCCAGCAGCCTTGCCTCGCAGGTCTCTGGGGCCAACGTCCTGACTTTC
TRBD2	.	TRBJ2-1	TRBV6-5	CASKILAGGLNEQFF	TGTGCCAGCAAGATCCTAGCGGGGGGGCTAAATGAGCAGTTCTTC
TRBD2	.	TRBJ2-7	TRBV4-1	CASSQGPSGRVYEQYF	TGCGCCAGCAGCCAAGGGCCTAGCGGGAGAGTATACGAGCAGTACTTC
.	.	TRBJ2-3	TRBV7-9	CASTGTDTQYF	TGTGCCAGTACTGGGACAGATACGCAGTATTTT
.	.	TRBJ1-2	TRBV7-2	CASSRGGVDYGYTF	TGTGCCAGTTCCCGGGGAGGGGTTGACTATGGCTACACCTTC
.	.	TRBJ2-1	TRBV7-3	CASSLNKYEQFF	TGTGCCAGCAGCTTAAACAAGTATGAGCAGTTCTTC
.	.	TRBJ2-5	TRBV13	CASSAPQGQQETQYF	TGTGCCAGCAGCGCGCCTCAGGGGCAGCAAGAGACCCAGTACTTC
.	few	TRBJ1-3	TRBV7-6	CASSLVWREVSGNTIYF	TGTGCCAGCAGCTTGGTCTGGCGGGAGGTGTCTGGAAACACCATATATTTT
.	.	TRBJ1-1	TRBV30	CAWSMVRQNTEAFF	TGTGCCTGGAGTATGGTCCGACAGAACACTGAAGCTTTCTTT
.	.	TRBJ1-2	TRBV5-1	CASSFAESLGGYTF	TGCGCCAGCAGCTTCGCGGAATCCTTGGGGGGCTACACCTTC
.	.	TRBJ1-1	TRBV11-3	CASSQTQNTEAFF	TGTGCCAGCAGCCAGACTCAGAACACTGAAGCTTTCTTT
.	.	TRBJ1-2	TRBV27	CASRERGGNYGYTF	TGTGCCAGCAGGGAACGGGGGGGTAACTATGGCTACACCTTC
.	few	TRBJ1-2	TRBV29-1	CSVERAGPGLGYTF	TGCAGCGTTGAAAGGGCAGGTCCAGGTCTCGGCTACACCTTC
TRBD1	few	TRBJ2-7	TRBV5-4	CASSWEGQGQKYEQYF	TGTGCCAGCAGCTGGGAAGGACAGGGGCAGAAATACGAGCAGTACTTC
TRBD2	.	TRBJ2-7	TRBV11-2	CASSLDPGLAGVYERYF	TGTGCCAGCAGCTTAGACCCGGGACTAGCGGGAGTCTACGAGCGGTACTTC
TRBD2	.	TRBJ2-7	TRBV18	CASSPYMTSGGYEQYF	TGTGCCAGCTCACCATACATGACTAGCGGGGGCTACGAGCAGTACTTC
.	.	TRBJ1-1	TRBV5-6	CASSTGWGVVVTEAFF	TGTGCCAGCAGCACAGGGTGGGGTGTTGTTGTCACTGAAGCTTTCTTT
.	once	TRBJ2-7	TRBV27	CASSSPGRSYEQYF	TGTGCCAGCAGTTCCCCCGGCAGATCCTACGAGCAGTACTTC
.	.	TRBJ2-7	TRBV11-3	CASSFRGGADSYEQYF	TGTGCCAGCAGCTTTAGGGGTGGGGCAGACTCCTACGAGCAGTACTTC
TRBD1	once	TRBJ1-2	TRBV19	CASSFSGTGAINYGYTF	TGTGCCAGTAGTTTCTCCGGGACAGGGGCCATTAACTATGGCTACACCTTC
.	.	TRBJ2-3	TRBV19	CASSLSRSRGTLSTLTDTQYF	TGTGCCAGTAGTCTCTCAAGGTCTCGGGGGACCTTATCCACCCTCACAGATACGCAGTATTTT
.	few	TRBJ1-4	TRBV6-4	CASSDSLTRAATNEKLFF	TGTGCCAGCAGTGACTCGTTGACACGGGCTGCAACTAATGAAAAACTGTTTTTT
.	.	TRBJ1-2	TRBV4-2	CASSQDAGTDYNYGYTF	TGTGCCAGCAGCCAAGACGCCGGGACGGATTATAACTATGGCTACACCTTC
.	.	TRBJ2-5	TRBV24-1	CATSDLGVGKTQYF	TGTGCCACCAGTGACCTAGGGGTGGGGAAGACCCAGTACTTC
TRBD1	once	TRBJ1-2	TRBV9	CASSVEGGGNYGYTF	TGTGCCAGCAGCGTAGAAGGGGGCGGGAACTATGGCTACACCTTC
TRBD2	.	TRBJ2-1	TRBV3-1/TRBV3-2	CASSPSSGAGNEQFF	TGTGCCAGCAGCCCTTCGAGCGGGGCTGGCAATGAGCAGTTCTTC
.	.	TRBJ2-3	TRBV12-3/TRBV12-4	CASSLSYTQYF	TGTGCCAGCAGTTTATCCTATACGCAGTATTTT
.	.	TRBJ2-5	TRBV27	CASSFIGETQYF	TGTGCCAGCAGCTTCATCGGAGAGACCCAGTACTTC
.	.	TRBJ2-7	TRBV7-7	CASSLADGYEQYF	TGTGCCAGCAGCTTAGCGGACGGCTACGAGCAGTACTTC
.	.	TRBJ1-5	TRBV27	CASSARGGRRLINQPQHF	TGTGCCAGCAGTGCCCGGGGAGGGCGTCGTCTTATTAATCAGCCCCAGCATTTT
.	.	TRBJ1-1	TRBV4-3	CASSQDRGTEAFF	TGCGCCAGCAGCCAAGATCGGGGGACTGAAGCTTTCTTT
TRBD1	once	TRBJ2-2	TRBV24-1	CATMDRTNTGELFF	TGTGCCACGATGGACAGGACGAACACCGGGGAGCTGTTTTTT
.	.	TRBJ1-5	TRBV15	CATSSGPTYQPQHF	TGTGCCACCAGCAGCGGCCCCACTTATCAGCCCCAGCATTTT
TRBD1	.	TRBJ2-7	TRBV7-2	CASSPRGGTGSYEQYF	TGTGCCAGCAGCCCCCGGGGAGGGACAGGGTCCTACGAGCAGTACTTC
TRBD2	.	TRBJ2-5	TRBV7-3	CASSPTSAQQTQYF	TGTGCCAGCAGCCCAACTAGCGCTCAACAGACCCAGTACTTC
TRBD2	.	TRBJ2-7	TRBV3-1/TRBV3-2	CASSQAYAGGVSSYEQYF	TGTGCCAGCAGCCAAGCGTACGCGGGGGGCGTCAGCTCCTACGAGCAGTACTTC
TRBD2	.	TRBJ2-1	TRBV7-9	CASSGPRGAYNEQFF	TGTGCCAGCAGCGGTCCGCGGGGGGCCTACAATGAGCAGTTCTTC
.	.	TRBJ2-3	TRBV29-1	CSARQGRVTDTQYF	TGCAGCGCCCGGCAGGGCAGGGTCACAGATACGCAGTATTTT
TRBD2	.	TRBJ2-5	TRBV5-1	CASSITGTSQLAGGPGQETQYF	TGCGCCAGCAGCATAACCGGGACGAGCCAACTAGCGGGAGGGCCGGGTCAAGAGACCCAGTACTTC
TRBD1	few	TRBJ2-7	TRBV27	CASRVTPGQTYEQYF	TGTGCCAGCAGGGTGACCCCGGGACAGACCTACGAGCAGTACTTC
.	.	TRBJ1-2	TRBV6-1	CASSEQGSLGYTF	TGTGCCAGCAGTGAACAGGGTAGTCTGGGCTACACCTTC
.	.	TRBJ2-7	TRBV4-1	CASSQDRRVFYEQYF	TGCGCCAGCAGCCAAGATCGGAGGGTCTTCTACGAGCAGTACTTC
.	once	TRBJ1-5	TRBV3-1/TRBV3-2	CASSLRGAQNQPQHF	TGTGCCAGCAGCCTTAGGGGGGCACAAAATCAGCCCCAGCATTTT
.	.	TRBJ1-5	TRBV18	CASSPEGILGQPQHF	TGTGCCAGCTCACCAGAAGGGATTCTAGGACAGCCCCAGCATTTT
.	.	TRBJ1-1	TRBV7-9	CASSQTGNTEAFF	TGTGCCAGCAGTCAGACAGGGAACACTGAAGCTTTCTTT
.	few	TRBJ1-5	TRBV6-1	CASSEAEEGNQPQHF	TGTGCCAGCAGTGAAGCTGAGGAGGGCAATCAGCCCCAGCATTTT
TRBD2	.	TRBJ2-5	TRBV11-3	CASSLEAGEVETQYF	TGTGCCAGCAGCTTAGAGGCGGGAGAAGTAGAGACCCAGTACTTC
.	.	TRBJ1-1	TRBV6-1	CASSEKGSTEAFF	TGTGCCAGCAGTGAAAAGGGGAGCACTGAAGCTTTCTTT